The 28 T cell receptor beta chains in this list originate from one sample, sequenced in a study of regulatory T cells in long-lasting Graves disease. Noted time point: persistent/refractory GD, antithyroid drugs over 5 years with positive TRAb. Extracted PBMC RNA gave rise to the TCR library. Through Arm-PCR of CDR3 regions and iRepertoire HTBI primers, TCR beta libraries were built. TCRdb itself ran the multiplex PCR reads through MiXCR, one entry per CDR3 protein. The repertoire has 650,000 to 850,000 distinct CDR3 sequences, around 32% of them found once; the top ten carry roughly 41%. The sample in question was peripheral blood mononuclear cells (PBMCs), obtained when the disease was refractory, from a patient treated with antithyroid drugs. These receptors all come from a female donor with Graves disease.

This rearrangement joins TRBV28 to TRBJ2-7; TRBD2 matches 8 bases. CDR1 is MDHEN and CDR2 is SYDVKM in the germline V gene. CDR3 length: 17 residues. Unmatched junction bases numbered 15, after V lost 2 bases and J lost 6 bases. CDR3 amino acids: CASSLKESGLGMSEQYF. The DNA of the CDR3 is TGTGCCAGCAGTTTAAAGGAGTCGGGACTAGGAATGAGCGAGCAGTACTTC.

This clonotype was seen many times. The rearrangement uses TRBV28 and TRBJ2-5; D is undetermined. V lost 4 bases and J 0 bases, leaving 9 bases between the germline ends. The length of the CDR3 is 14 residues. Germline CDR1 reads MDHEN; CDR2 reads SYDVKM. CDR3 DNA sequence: TGTGCCAGCAGTTCGGACGGGTACCAAGAGACCCAGTACTTC. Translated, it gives CASSSDGYQETQYF.

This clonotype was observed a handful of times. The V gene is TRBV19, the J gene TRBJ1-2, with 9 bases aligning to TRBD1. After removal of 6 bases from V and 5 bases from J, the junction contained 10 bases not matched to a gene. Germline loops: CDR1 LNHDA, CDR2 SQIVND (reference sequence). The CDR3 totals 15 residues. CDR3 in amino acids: CASRRTGTGTYGYTF. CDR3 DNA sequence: TGTGCCAGTAGACGAACCGGGACAGGGACTTATGGCTACACCTTC.

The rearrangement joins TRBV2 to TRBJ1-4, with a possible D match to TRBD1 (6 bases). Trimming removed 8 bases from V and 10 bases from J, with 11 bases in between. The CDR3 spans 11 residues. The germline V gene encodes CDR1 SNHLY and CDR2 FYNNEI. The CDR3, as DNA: TGTGCCAGCGGGGGGGCTGGAAAACTGTTTTTT. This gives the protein CASGGAGKLFF.

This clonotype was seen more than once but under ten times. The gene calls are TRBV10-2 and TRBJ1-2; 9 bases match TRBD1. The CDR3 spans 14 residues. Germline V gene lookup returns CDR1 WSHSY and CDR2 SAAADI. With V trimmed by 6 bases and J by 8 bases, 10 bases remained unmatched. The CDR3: CASSPDRGVLGYTF. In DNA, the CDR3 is TGCGCCAGCAGCCCTGACAGGGGGGTCTTGGGCTACACCTTC.

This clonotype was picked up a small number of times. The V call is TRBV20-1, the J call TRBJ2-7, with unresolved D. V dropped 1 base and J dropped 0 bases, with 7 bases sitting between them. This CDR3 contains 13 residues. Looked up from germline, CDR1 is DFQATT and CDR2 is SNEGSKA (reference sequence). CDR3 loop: CSARGQSSYEQYF. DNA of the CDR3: TGCAGTGCTAGAGGCCAGAGCTCCTACGAGCAGTACTTC.

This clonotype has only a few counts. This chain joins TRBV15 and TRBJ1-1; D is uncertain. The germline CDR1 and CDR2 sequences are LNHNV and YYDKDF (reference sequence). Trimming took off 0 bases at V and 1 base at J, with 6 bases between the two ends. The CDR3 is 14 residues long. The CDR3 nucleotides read TGTGCCACCAGCAGAGAAGTAGGGAACACTGAAGCTTTCTTT. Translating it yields CATSREVGNTEAFF. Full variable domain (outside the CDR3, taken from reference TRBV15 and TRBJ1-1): DAMVIQNPRYQVTQFGKPVTLSCSQTLNHNVMYWYQQKSSQAPKLLFHYYDKDFNNEADTPDNFQSRRPNTSFCFLDIRSPGLGDTAMYLCATSREVGNTEAFFGQGTRLTVV.

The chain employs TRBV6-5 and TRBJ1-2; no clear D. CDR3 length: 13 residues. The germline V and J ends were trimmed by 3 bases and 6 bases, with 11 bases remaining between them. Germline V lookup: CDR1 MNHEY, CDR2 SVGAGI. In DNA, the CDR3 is TGTGCCAGCAGTTATGGAGCAAGGAATGGCTACACCTTC. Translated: CASSYGARNGYTF.

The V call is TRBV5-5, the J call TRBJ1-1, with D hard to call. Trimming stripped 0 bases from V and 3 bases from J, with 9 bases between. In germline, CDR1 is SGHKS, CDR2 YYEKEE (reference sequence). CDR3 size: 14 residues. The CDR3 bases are TGTGCCAGCAGCTTGGTCGGGAGGTACACTGAAGCTTTCTTT. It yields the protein CASSLVGRYTEAFF.

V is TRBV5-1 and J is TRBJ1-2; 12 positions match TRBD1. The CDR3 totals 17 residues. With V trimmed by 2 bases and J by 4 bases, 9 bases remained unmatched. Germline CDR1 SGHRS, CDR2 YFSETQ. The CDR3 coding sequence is TGCGCCAGCAGCTTCCCCCGGGACAGGGGGCAACCCTATGGCTACACCTTC. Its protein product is CASSFPRDRGQPYGYTF.

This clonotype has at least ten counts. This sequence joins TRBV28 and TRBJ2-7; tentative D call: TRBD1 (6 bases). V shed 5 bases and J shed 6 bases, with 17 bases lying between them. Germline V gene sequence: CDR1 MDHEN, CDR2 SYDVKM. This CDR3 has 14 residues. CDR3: CASSPTRGASEQYF. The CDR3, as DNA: TGTGCCAGCAGTCCGACCAGGGGCGCATCCGAGCAGTACTTC.

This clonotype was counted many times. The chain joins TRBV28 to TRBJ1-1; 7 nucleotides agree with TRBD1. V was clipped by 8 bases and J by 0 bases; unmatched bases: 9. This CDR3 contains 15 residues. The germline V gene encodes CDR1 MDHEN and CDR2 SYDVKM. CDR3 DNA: TGTGCCAGCGTTCGGGGGGGACAGTTGAACACTGAAGCTTTCTTT. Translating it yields CASVRGGQLNTEAFF.

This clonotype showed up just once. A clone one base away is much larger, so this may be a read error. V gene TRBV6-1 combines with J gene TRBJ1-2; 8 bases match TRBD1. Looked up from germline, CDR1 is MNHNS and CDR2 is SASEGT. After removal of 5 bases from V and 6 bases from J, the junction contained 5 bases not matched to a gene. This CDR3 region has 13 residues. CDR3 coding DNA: TGTGCCAGCAGTCGACGGACAGGGCATGGCTACACCTTC. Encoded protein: CASSRRTGHGYTF.

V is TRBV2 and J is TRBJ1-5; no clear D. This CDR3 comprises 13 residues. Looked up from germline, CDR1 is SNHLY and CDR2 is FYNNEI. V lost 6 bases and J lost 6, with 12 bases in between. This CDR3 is CASRQDCGQPQHF. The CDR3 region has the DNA TGTGCCAGCAGGCAGGACTGTGGTCAGCCCCAGCATTTT. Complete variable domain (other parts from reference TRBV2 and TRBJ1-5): EPEVTQTPSHQVTQMGQEVILRCVPISNHLYFYWYRQILGQKVEFLVSFYNNEISEKSEIFDDQFSVERPDGSNFTLKIRSTKLEDSAMYFCASRQDCGQPQHFGDGTRLSIL.

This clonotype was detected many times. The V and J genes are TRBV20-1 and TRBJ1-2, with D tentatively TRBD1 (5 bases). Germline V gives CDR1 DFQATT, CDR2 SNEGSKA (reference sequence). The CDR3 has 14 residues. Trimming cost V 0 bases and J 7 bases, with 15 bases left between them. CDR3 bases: TGCAGTGCTAGAGACGGGGACCCCTTGGGTGGCTACACCTTC. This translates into CSARDGDPLGGYTF.

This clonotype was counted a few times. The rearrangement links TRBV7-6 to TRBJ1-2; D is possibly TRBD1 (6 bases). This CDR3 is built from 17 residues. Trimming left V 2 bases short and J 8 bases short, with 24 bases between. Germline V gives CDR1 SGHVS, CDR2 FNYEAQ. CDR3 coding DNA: TGTGCCAGCAGCTTAATTTCAGGGGAGGACCTTTTAGGCGGCTACACCTTC. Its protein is CASSLISGEDLLGGYTF.

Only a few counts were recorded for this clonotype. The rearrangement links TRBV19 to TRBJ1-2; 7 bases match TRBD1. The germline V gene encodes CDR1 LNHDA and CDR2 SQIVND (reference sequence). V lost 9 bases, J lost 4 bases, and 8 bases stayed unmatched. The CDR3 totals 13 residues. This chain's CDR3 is CASATGAGYGYTF. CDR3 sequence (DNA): TGTGCCAGCGCTACAGGGGCAGGCTATGGCTACACCTTC.

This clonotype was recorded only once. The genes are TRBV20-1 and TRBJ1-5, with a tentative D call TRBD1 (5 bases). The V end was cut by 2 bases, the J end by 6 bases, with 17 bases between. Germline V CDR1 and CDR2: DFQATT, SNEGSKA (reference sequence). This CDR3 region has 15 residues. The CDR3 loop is CSARTGAAGFQPQHF. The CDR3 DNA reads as TGCAGTGCTAGAACAGGAGCCGCCGGGTTTCAGCCCCAGCATTTT.

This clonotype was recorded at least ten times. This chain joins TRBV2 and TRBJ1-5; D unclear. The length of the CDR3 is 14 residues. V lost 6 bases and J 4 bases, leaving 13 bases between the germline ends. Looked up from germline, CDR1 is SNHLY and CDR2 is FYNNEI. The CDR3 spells CASRLTVANQPQHF. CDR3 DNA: TGTGCCAGCAGACTGACGGTAGCAAATCAGCCCCAGCATTTT.

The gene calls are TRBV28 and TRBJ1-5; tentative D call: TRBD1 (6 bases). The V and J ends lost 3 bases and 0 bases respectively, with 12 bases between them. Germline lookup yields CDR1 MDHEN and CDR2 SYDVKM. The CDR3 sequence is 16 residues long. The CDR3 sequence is CASSFRDKPSNQPQHF. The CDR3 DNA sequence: TGTGCCAGCAGTTTCCGGGACAAACCTAGCAATCAGCCCCAGCATTTT.

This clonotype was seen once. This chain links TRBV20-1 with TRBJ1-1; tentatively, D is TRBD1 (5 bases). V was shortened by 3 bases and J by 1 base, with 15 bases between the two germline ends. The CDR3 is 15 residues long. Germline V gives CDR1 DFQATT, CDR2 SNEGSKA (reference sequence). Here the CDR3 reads CSARHQGTGNTEAFF. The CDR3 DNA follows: TGCAGTGCTAGGCATCAGGGAACGGGGAACACTGAAGCTTTCTTT.

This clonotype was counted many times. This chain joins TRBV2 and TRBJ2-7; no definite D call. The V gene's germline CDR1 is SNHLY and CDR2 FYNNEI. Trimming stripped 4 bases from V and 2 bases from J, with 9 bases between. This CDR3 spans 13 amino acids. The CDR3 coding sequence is TGTGCCAGCAGTGGTCGCTCCACCTACGAGCAGTACTTC. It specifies CASSGRSTYEQYF.

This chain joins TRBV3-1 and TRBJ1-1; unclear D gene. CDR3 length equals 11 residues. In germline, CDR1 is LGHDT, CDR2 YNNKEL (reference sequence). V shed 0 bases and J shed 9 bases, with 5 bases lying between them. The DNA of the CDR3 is TGTGCCAGCAGCCAAGACAGCCAAGCTTTCTTT. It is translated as CASSQDSQAFF. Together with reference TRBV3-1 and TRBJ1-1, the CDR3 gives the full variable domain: DTAVSQTPKYLVTQMGNDKSIKCEQNLGHDTMYWYKQDSKKFLKIMFSYNNKELIINETVPNRFSPKSPDKAHLNLHINSLELGDSAVYFCASSQDSQAFFGQGTRLTVV.

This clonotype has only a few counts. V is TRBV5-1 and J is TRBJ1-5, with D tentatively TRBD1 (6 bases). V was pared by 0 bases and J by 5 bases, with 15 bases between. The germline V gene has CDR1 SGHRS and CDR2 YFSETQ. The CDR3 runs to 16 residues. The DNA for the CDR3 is TGCGCCAGCAGCTTGGATATAGGGGGGTCGGATCAGCCCCAGCATTTT. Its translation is CASSLDIGGSDQPQHF.

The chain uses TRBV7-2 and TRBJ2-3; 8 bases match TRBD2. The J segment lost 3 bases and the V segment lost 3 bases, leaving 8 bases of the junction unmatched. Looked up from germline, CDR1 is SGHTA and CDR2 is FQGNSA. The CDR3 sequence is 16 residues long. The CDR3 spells CASSFRLAGKTDTQYF. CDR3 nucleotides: TGTGCCAGCAGCTTTCGGCTAGCGGGCAAGACAGATACGCAGTATTTT.

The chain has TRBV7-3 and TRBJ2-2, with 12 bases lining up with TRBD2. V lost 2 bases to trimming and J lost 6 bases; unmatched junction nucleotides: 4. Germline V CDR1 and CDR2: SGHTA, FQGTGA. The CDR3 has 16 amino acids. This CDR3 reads CASSLLAGGPPGELFF. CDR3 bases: TGTGCCAGCAGCTTACTAGCGGGAGGGCCCCCCGGGGAGCTGTTTTTT.

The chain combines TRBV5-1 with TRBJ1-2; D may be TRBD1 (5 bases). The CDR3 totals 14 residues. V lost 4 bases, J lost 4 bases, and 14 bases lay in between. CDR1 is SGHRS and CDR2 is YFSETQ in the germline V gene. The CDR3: CASSLAGRVYGYTF. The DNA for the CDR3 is TGCGCCAGCAGCCTAGCTGGCAGGGTCTATGGCTACACCTTC.

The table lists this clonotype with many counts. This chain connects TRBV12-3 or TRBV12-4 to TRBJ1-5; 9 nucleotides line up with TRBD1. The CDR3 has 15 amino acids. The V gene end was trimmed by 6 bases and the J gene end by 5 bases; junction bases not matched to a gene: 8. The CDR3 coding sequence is TGTGCCAGCAGAGACCGGGACAGGGTCCATCAGCCCCAGCATTTT. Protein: CASRDRDRVHQPQHF.